This T cell receptor (beta chain) came from a study of regulatory T cells in long-lasting Graves disease. Indicated time point: newly diagnosed GD, antithyroid drugs for less than 3 months. PBMC-derived RNA was used for the TCR library. The TCR beta library used iRepertoire HTBI primers with Arm-PCR amplification of CDR3. TCRdb fed the multiplex PCR reads into MiXCR, producing one record per CDR3 protein. This repertoire shows approximately 540,000 distinct CDR3 sequences, about 12% found once; its top ten account for about 8.3%. The sample was also linked to a second study, of T cells in Graves' hyperthyroidism and ophthalmopathy.

This receptor was taken from a woman in her thirties with Graves disease. The specimen was peripheral blood mononuclear cells (PBMCs), collected at new diagnosis, from a patient treated with antithyroid drugs.

The CDR3 here is CSASSGTAAYEQYF. In nucleotides, the CDR3 is TGCAGTGCCTCATCCGGGACAGCTGCCTACGAGCAGTACTTC. The chain carries TRBV20-1 and TRBJ2-7; 7 positions match TRBD1. The CDR3 runs to 14 residues. Germline V lookup: CDR1 DFQATT, CDR2 SNEGSKA (reference sequence). The V gene end was trimmed by 6 bases and the J gene end by 2 bases; junction bases not matched to a gene: 10.